Listed below are T cell receptor beta chains from one sample, sequenced in a study of blood T cell repertoires in COVID-19. Repertoires were generated with immunoSEQ multiplex PCR, while TCRdb's copy carries only in-frame clones and drops some. The sample contains approximately 390,000 clones, about 87% of which appear only once. Sequences were obtained from PBMCs or T cells enriched from blood (not recorded which). These receptors were taken from a woman aged 45-60 years who had recovered from COVID-19. CDR3s include the opening cysteine and the closing phenylalanine or tryptophan. A D gene is named only where the DNA matches it firmly. Not all rows give a size; the values are once, few, many and, for expanded clones, a class.

j_call: TRBJ2-7; cdr3_length: 15; d_call: TRBD2; clone_size: .; v_call: TRBV6-5; cdr3_nt: TGTGCCAGCAGTTACGGACCTAGCGGGCGAAATGAGCAGTACTTC; cdr3_aa: CASSYGPSGRNEQYF
j_call: TRBJ1-4; cdr3_length: 15; d_call: TRBD1; clone_size: .; v_call: TRBV11-2; cdr3_nt: TGTGCCAGCAGCTCCCCGACAGGGGAGGATGAAAAACTGTTTTTT; cdr3_aa: CASSSPTGEDEKLFF
j_call: TRBJ1-5; cdr3_length: 14; d_call: .; clone_size: .; v_call: TRBV5-4; cdr3_nt: TGTGCCAGCAGCTTGACGGGAAGCAATCAGCCCCAGCATTTT; cdr3_aa: CASSLTGSNQPQHF
j_call: TRBJ2-5; cdr3_length: 14; d_call: .; clone_size: .; v_call: TRBV28; cdr3_nt: TGTGCCAGCACCGGGCGGGGCAGAGGGGAGACCCAGTACTTC; cdr3_aa: CASTGRGRGETQYF
j_call: TRBJ2-7; cdr3_length: 13; d_call: TRBD1; clone_size: .; v_call: TRBV12-3/TRBV12-4; cdr3_nt: TGTGCCAGCAGCCCGACAGGGGGGTACGAGCAGTACTTC; cdr3_aa: CASSPTGGYEQYF
j_call: TRBJ1-3; cdr3_length: 15; d_call: .; clone_size: .; v_call: TRBV6-5; cdr3_nt: TGTGCCAGCAGTTACTCTTCAGGGATTGGAAACACCATATATTTT; cdr3_aa: CASSYSSGIGNTIYF
j_call: TRBJ2-1; cdr3_length: 16; d_call: TRBD1; clone_size: .; v_call: TRBV3-1/TRBV3-2; cdr3_nt: TGTGCCAGCAGCTGCGCCGGGACAGGGCCGTACAATGAGCAGTTCTTC; cdr3_aa: CASSCAGTGPYNEQFF
j_call: TRBJ1-2; cdr3_length: 15; d_call: .; clone_size: .; v_call: TRBV5-1; cdr3_nt: TGCGCCAGCAGCCCGGGATATACAGAGTCCTATGGCTACACCTTC; cdr3_aa: CASSPGYTESYGYTF
j_call: TRBJ1-3; cdr3_length: 17; d_call: .; clone_size: .; v_call: TRBV6-2/TRBV6-3; cdr3_nt: TGTGCCAGCAGTTACTCCGCCAACCCCTACTCTGGAAACACCATATATTTT; cdr3_aa: CASSYSANPYSGNTIYF
j_call: TRBJ1-1; cdr3_length: 20; d_call: .; clone_size: .; v_call: TRBV21-1; cdr3_nt: TGTGCCAGCAGCAAAAGCCGATCCTGCCTTCTATCTGGTACGAACACTGAAGCTTTCTTT; cdr3_aa: CASSKSRSCLLSGTNTEAFF
j_call: TRBJ1-3; cdr3_length: 13; d_call: TRBD1; clone_size: .; v_call: TRBV6-5; cdr3_nt: TGTGCCAGCAGGGACAGGGTAATAAGCACCATATATTTT; cdr3_aa: CASRDRVISTIYF
j_call: TRBJ2-7; cdr3_length: 15; d_call: TRBD1; clone_size: .; v_call: TRBV28; cdr3_nt: TGTGCCAGCAGTCTCCCCCGGACAGGGTACAACGAGCAGTACTTC; cdr3_aa: CASSLPRTGYNEQYF
j_call: TRBJ1-2; cdr3_length: 12; d_call: .; clone_size: once; v_call: TRBV13; cdr3_nt: TGTGCCAGCACCGGGAACTCCTATGGCTACACCTTC; cdr3_aa: CASTGNSYGYTF
j_call: TRBJ2-7; cdr3_length: 9; d_call: .; clone_size: .; v_call: TRBV28; cdr3_nt: TGTGCCAGCATCGAGGGAGGGTACTTC; cdr3_aa: CASIEGGYF
j_call: TRBJ2-7; cdr3_length: 16; d_call: TRBD1; clone_size: .; v_call: TRBV19; cdr3_nt: TGTGCCAGTAGTACCCCTCGGACAGGGGGAACCTACGAGCAGTACTTC; cdr3_aa: CASSTPRTGGTYEQYF
j_call: TRBJ1-1; cdr3_length: 15; d_call: .; clone_size: .; v_call: TRBV5-1; cdr3_nt: TGCGCCAGCAGCTTGGGCTCGGGAGTGGGCACTGAAGCTTTCTTT; cdr3_aa: CASSLGSGVGTEAFF
j_call: TRBJ1-2; cdr3_length: 16; d_call: TRBD1; clone_size: .; v_call: TRBV11-2; cdr3_nt: TGTGCCAGCAGCTTATTCCTAAGGCAGGGGGCGGATGGCTACACCTTC; cdr3_aa: CASSLFLRQGADGYTF
j_call: TRBJ1-2; cdr3_length: 12; d_call: .; clone_size: .; v_call: TRBV3-1/TRBV3-2; cdr3_nt: TGTGCCAGCAGCCCGGGTGGGTCTGGCTACACCTTC; cdr3_aa: CASSPGGSGYTF
j_call: TRBJ1-4; cdr3_length: 14; d_call: TRBD1; clone_size: .; v_call: TRBV10-3; cdr3_nt: TGTGCCATCAGTGAGACAGGGGATGGTGAAAAACTGTTTTTT; cdr3_aa: CAISETGDGEKLFF
j_call: TRBJ1-2; cdr3_length: 13; d_call: TRBD1; clone_size: .; v_call: TRBV5-4; cdr3_nt: TGTGCCAGCAGCGGGGACAGCAACTATGGCTACACCTTC; cdr3_aa: CASSGDSNYGYTF
j_call: TRBJ2-3; cdr3_length: 15; d_call: TRBD1; clone_size: .; v_call: TRBV12-5; cdr3_nt: TGTGCTAGTGGTTTGGGACAGGGATATACAGATACGCAGTATTTT; cdr3_aa: CASGLGQGYTDTQYF
j_call: TRBJ1-2; cdr3_length: 12; d_call: .; clone_size: .; v_call: TRBV6-1; cdr3_nt: TGTGCCAGCAGTGAGCAATTGAGTGGCTACACCTTC; cdr3_aa: CASSEQLSGYTF
j_call: TRBJ1-5; cdr3_length: 13; d_call: .; clone_size: .; v_call: TRBV5-5; cdr3_nt: TGTGCCAGCAGCTTCTCAGGCTTTCAGCCCCAGCATTTT; cdr3_aa: CASSFSGFQPQHF
j_call: TRBJ2-1; cdr3_length: 11; d_call: TRBD1; clone_size: .; v_call: TRBV20-1; cdr3_nt: TGCAGTGCTGCCTCCGGGACAGGCAATCTCTTC; cdr3_aa: CSAASGTGNLF
j_call: TRBJ2-3; cdr3_length: 14; d_call: TRBD2; clone_size: .; v_call: TRBV19; cdr3_nt: TGTGCCAGTAGTAAGGGACTAGTCCCAGATACGCAGTATTTT; cdr3_aa: CASSKGLVPDTQYF
j_call: TRBJ2-1; cdr3_length: 15; d_call: TRBD2; clone_size: .; v_call: TRBV7-9; cdr3_nt: TGTGCCAGCAGCTCAGTAATAGCGGGGGGGCCTGAGCAGTTCTTC; cdr3_aa: CASSSVIAGGPEQFF
j_call: TRBJ1-6; cdr3_length: 16; d_call: TRBD1; clone_size: .; v_call: TRBV5-4; cdr3_nt: TGTGCCAGCAGCCTGAACAGGGGAATGGGGAATTCACCCCTCCACTTT; cdr3_aa: CASSLNRGMGNSPLHF
j_call: TRBJ2-3; cdr3_length: 17; d_call: TRBD2; clone_size: .; v_call: TRBV3-1/TRBV3-2; cdr3_nt: TGTGCCAGCAGCCATACGCAGGGACTAGCATACACAGATACGCAGTATTTT; cdr3_aa: CASSHTQGLAYTDTQYF
j_call: TRBJ1-2; cdr3_length: 14; d_call: TRBD1; clone_size: .; v_call: TRBV28; cdr3_nt: TGTGCCAGCAGTTTGACAGGGTTGGGCTATGGCTACACCTTC; cdr3_aa: CASSLTGLGYGYTF
j_call: TRBJ1-1; cdr3_length: 14; d_call: .; clone_size: .; v_call: TRBV6-5; cdr3_nt: TGTGCCAGCATTAGAACAGGTCGAGAGACTGAAGCTTTCTTT; cdr3_aa: CASIRTGRETEAFF
j_call: TRBJ1-2; cdr3_length: 15; d_call: .; clone_size: .; v_call: TRBV7-2; cdr3_nt: TGTGCCAGCAGCTTAAGCCCGCGTACTAACTATGGCTACACCTTC; cdr3_aa: CASSLSPRTNYGYTF
j_call: TRBJ2-7; cdr3_length: 14; d_call: TRBD1; clone_size: .; v_call: TRBV2; cdr3_nt: TGTGCCAGCACAGTAGGGAATACAGGGGGCGAGCAGTACTTC; cdr3_aa: CASTVGNTGGEQYF
j_call: TRBJ2-3; cdr3_length: 15; d_call: TRBD2; clone_size: .; v_call: TRBV7-2; cdr3_nt: TGTGCCAGCAGCTCTAGCGGGACCCGCACAGATACGCAGTATTTT; cdr3_aa: CASSSSGTRTDTQYF
j_call: TRBJ1-6; cdr3_length: 18; d_call: .; clone_size: .; v_call: TRBV7-6; cdr3_nt: TGTGCCAGCAGCTTAAGCGACAGCTTTAGCTCCTATAATTCACCCCTCCACTTT; cdr3_aa: CASSLSDSFSSYNSPLHF
j_call: TRBJ1-5; cdr3_length: 13; d_call: TRBD1; clone_size: .; v_call: TRBV5-8; cdr3_nt: TGTGCCAGCAGCCAGACAGGGAATCAGCCCCAGCATTTT; cdr3_aa: CASSQTGNQPQHF
j_call: TRBJ1-3; cdr3_length: 15; d_call: .; clone_size: .; v_call: TRBV28; cdr3_nt: TGTGGAGCGGGGCAGGGAAGTCAAGGTGGAAACACCATATATTTT; cdr3_aa: CGAGQGSQGGNTIYF
j_call: TRBJ2-3; cdr3_length: 17; d_call: TRBD2; clone_size: .; v_call: TRBV4-3; cdr3_nt: TGCGCCAGCAGCCAAGATGATACGGGGGGGACCACAGATACGCAGTATTTT; cdr3_aa: CASSQDDTGGTTDTQYF
j_call: TRBJ1-1; cdr3_length: 15; d_call: TRBD1; clone_size: once; v_call: TRBV7-9; cdr3_nt: TGTGCCAGCAGCTTCCAACAGGGGGCGCACACTGAAGCTTTCTTT; cdr3_aa: CASSFQQGAHTEAFF
j_call: TRBJ2-1; cdr3_length: 14; d_call: TRBD2; clone_size: .; v_call: TRBV4-2; cdr3_nt: TGTGCCAGCAGCCTTCGCATCCATAGCGGGGAGCAGTTCTTC; cdr3_aa: CASSLRIHSGEQFF
j_call: TRBJ2-6; cdr3_length: 14; d_call: .; clone_size: .; v_call: TRBV6-4; cdr3_nt: TGTGCCAGCAGACCGACTTCTGGGGCCAACGTCCTGACTTTC; cdr3_aa: CASRPTSGANVLTF